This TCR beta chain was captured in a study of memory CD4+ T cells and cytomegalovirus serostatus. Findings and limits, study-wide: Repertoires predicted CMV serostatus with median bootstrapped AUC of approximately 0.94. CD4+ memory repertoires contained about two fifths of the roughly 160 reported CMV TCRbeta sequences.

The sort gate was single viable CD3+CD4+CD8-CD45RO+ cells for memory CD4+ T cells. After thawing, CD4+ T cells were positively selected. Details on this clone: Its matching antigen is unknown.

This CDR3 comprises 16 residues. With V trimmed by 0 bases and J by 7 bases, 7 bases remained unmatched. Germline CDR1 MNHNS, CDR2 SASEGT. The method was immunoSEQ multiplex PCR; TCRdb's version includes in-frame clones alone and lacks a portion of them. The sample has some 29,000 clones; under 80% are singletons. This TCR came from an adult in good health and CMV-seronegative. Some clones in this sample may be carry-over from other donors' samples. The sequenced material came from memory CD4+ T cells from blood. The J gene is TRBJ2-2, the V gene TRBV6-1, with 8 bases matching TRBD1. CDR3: CASSEAAGGSGGELFF. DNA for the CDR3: TGTGCCAGCAGTGAAGCCGCAGGGGGCTCGGGCGGGGAGCTGTTTTTT.